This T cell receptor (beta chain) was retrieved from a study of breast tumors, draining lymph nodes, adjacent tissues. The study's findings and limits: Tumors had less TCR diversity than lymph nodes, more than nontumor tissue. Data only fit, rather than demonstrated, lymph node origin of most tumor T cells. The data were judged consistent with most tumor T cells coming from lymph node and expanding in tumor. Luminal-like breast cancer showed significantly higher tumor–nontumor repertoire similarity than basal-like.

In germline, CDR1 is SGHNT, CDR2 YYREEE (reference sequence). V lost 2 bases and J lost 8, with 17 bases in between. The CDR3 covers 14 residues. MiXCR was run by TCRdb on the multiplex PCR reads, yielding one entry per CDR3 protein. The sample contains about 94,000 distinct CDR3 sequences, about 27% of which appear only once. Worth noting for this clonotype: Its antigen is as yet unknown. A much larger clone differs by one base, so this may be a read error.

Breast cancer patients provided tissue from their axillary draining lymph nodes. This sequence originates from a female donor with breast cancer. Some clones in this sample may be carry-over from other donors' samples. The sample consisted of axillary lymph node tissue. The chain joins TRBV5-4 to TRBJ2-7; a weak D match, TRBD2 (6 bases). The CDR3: CASSLRTTSGKQYF. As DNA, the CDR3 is TGTGCCAGCAGCTTACGGACTACCTCGGGTAAGCAGTACTTC.